Presented here are 15 T cell receptor beta chains from one specimen sequenced in a study of shared clonotypes between healthy human individuals (dated by TCRdb to 2019 to 2021). The library was obtained by the immunoSEQ multiplex PCR assay. Held by TCRdb, this immuneACCESS table contains in-frame sequences only and omits some clones. Under half of the omission traces to an unresolved V gene where checked; the cause of the rest is unknown. This sample lists about 2.1 million clones; around 93% were detected once. The ten most abundant clones make up about 1.7% of the sample. CD8 naive samples consisted of CD45RO-negative cells that were positively selected for CCR7, yielding a CD45RA+CCR7+ population without TemRA cells. Sequencing input: naive CD8+ T cells from PBMCs. The cell subset or site label, read with the paper, signifies: CD45RA+CCR7+. Every receptor here comes from a man between 18 and 29 years old in good health. Some clones in this sample may be carry-over from other donors' samples.

The chain links TRBV7-6 to TRBJ1-4; D may be TRBD1 (5 bases). The V and J ends lost 1 base and 3 bases respectively, with 12 bases between them. CDR3 length equals 16 residues. Germline loops: CDR1 SGHVS, CDR2 FNYEAQ. Here the CDR3 reads CASSLGGGGSNEKLFF. CDR3 DNA sequence: TGTGCCAGCAGCTTAGGGGGCGGTGGGTCTAATGAAAAACTGTTTTTT.

This rearrangement joins TRBV7-8 to TRBJ2-7; unclear D gene. CDR1 and CDR2 from the germline V gene are SGHVS and FQNEAQ. The CDR3 has 12 amino acids. V was trimmed by 2 bases and J by 4 bases, leaving 6 bases between them. In nucleotides, the CDR3 is TGTGCCAGCAGCTTAAGTGGGTACGAGCAGTACTTC. Translation gives CASSLSGYEQYF.

The chain employs TRBV4-3 and TRBJ1-2; D gene uncertain. CDR3 length: 14 residues. The germline V gene encodes CDR1 LGHNA and CDR2 YSLEER. Trimming took 4 bases from V and 6 from J, leaving 15 bases between them. This CDR3 is CASSPNTGNNGYTF. DNA for the CDR3: TGCGCCAGCAGCCCGAACACCGGGAACAATGGCTACACCTTC.

The rearrangement joins TRBV6-1 to TRBJ1-5; D may be TRBD1 (5 bases). The germline V gene has CDR1 MNHNS and CDR2 SASEGT. With 6 bases removed from V and 2 bases from J, the gap between germline ends came to 11 bases. The CDR3 is 14 residues long. In DNA form, the CDR3 reads TGTGCCAGCAGAGATGGGGACGGCAATCAGCCCCAGCATTTT. Translation gives CASRDGDGNQPQHF.

This chain connects TRBV7-6 to TRBJ2-7, with D possibly being TRBD1 (5 bases). Trimming pared 5 bases from V and 2 bases from J, leaving 19 bases between. The CDR3 loop spans 16 amino acids. Per germline, CDR1 SGHVS and CDR2 FNYEAQ. CDR3 in amino acids: CASSPGLRGSTYEQYF. Written as DNA, the CDR3 is TGTGCCAGCAGCCCAGGGTTGAGAGGTTCGACCTACGAGCAGTACTTC.

The V gene is TRBV19, the J gene TRBJ1-1, with 8 bases identical to TRBD1. Germline trimming cut 6 bases from V and 4 bases from J; bases unmatched to any gene: 4. This CDR3 contains 13 residues. Germline-derived CDR1 and CDR2 are LNHDA and SQIVND (reference sequence). CDR3 DNA: TGTGCCAGTAGAATCGACAGGGGCACTGAAGCTTTCTTT. It is translated as CASRIDRGTEAFF.

CDR3 in amino acids: CASSFVGGYGYTF. CDR3 coding DNA: TGTGCCAGCAGCTTCGTTGGGGGCTATGGCTACACCTTC. J is TRBJ1-2 and V is TRBV7-9; possibly TRBD1 for D (5 bases). The germline V gene encodes CDR1 SEHNR and CDR2 FQNEAQ (reference sequence). CDR3 length: 13 amino acids. Deletions cut 3 bases from V and 4 bases from J, with 9 bases between.

The J gene is TRBJ1-2, the V gene TRBV7-9; D not resolved. V dropped 4 bases and J dropped 2 bases, with 14 bases sitting between them. The CDR3 length is 15 residues. The germline gives CDR1 SEHNR, CDR2 FQNEAQ (reference sequence). CDR3 amino acids: CASSSLTEQNYGYTF. Written as DNA, the CDR3 is TGTGCCAGCAGCTCCCTAACGGAACAGAACTATGGCTACACCTTC.

The chain links TRBV15 to TRBJ2-5; a possible D gene is TRBD1 (5 bases). This CDR3 is 14 amino acids long. CDR1 and CDR2 from the germline V gene are LNHNV and YYDKDF (reference sequence). Trimming took 6 bases from V and 1 from J, leaving 12 bases between them. The CDR3 spells CATSVGRVQETQYF. The CDR3 DNA follows: TGTGCCACCAGTGTCGGCAGGGTCCAAGAGACCCAGTACTTC.

The chain employs TRBV4-1 and TRBJ1-1, with 8 bases lining up with TRBD1. CDR1 and CDR2 from the germline V gene are MGHRA and YSYEKL. Germline trimming cut 3 bases from V and 3 bases from J; bases unmatched to any gene: 15. The CDR3 is 18 amino acids. CDR3 nucleotide sequence: TGCGCCAGCAGCCAGAGACAGGGGCTCGGGATTTTTCACACTGAAGCTTTCTTT. Encoded protein: CASSQRQGLGIFHTEAFF.

The J gene is TRBJ2-1, the V gene TRBV7-9; D is undetermined. Germline values: CDR1 SEHNR, CDR2 FQNEAQ (reference sequence). CDR3 length equals 15 residues. Trimming left V 2 bases short and J 0 bases short, with 8 bases between. CDR3 nucleotide sequence: TGTGCCAGCAGCTTAAAGTGGAGCTCCTACAATGAGCAGTTCTTC. Translation gives CASSLKWSSYNEQFF.

The chain combines TRBV2 with TRBJ2-7; no firm D call. The CDR3 has 14 residues. Germline assignment: CDR1 SNHLY and CDR2 FYNNEI. Trimming stripped 4 bases from V and 1 base from J, with 11 bases between. The chain's CDR3 is CASSALVGSYEQYF. The CDR3 DNA follows: TGTGCCAGCAGTGCGCTAGTTGGGTCCTACGAGCAGTACTTC.

This clone was seen once. The rearrangement joins TRBV28 to TRBJ2-1, with TRBD2 as a possible D gene (7 bases). Deletions cut 2 bases from V and 3 bases from J, with 17 bases between. Germline CDR1 MDHEN, CDR2 SYDVKM. The CDR3 length is 17 residues. The CDR3 sequence is CASSLEVGGHSYNEQFF. The CDR3 coding sequence is TGTGCCAGCAGTTTAGAGGTCGGGGGGCATAGCTACAATGAGCAGTTCTTC.

The V gene is TRBV4-1, the J gene TRBJ2-2, with TRBD2 matching 8 bases. The CDR3 totals 17 residues. Germline CDR1 and CDR2: MGHRA and YSYEKL. Trimming at V came to 2 bases and at J to 5 bases, leaving 10 bases not matched to a gene. In DNA form, the CDR3 reads TGCGCCAGCAGCCAAAGAATTGGACTAGCAGAGACCGGGGAGCTGTTTTTT. It is translated as CASSQRIGLAETGELFF.

CDR3 sequence reads: CASRYGQIGNTIYF. The CDR3 nucleotides read TGTGCCAGCAGATACGGACAGATCGGAAACACCATATATTTT. J is TRBJ1-3 and V is TRBV28; a weak D match, TRBD1 (6 bases). Between the trimmed V and J ends, which lost 6 bases and 4 bases, there was a span of 13 bases. Germline V gene sequence: CDR1 MDHEN, CDR2 SYDVKM. The CDR3 sequence is 14 residues long.